Presented here are 30 T cell receptor beta chains from one specimen sequenced in a study of PD-1 blockade in classical Hodgkin lymphoma. Each and every patient relapsed after autologous stem cell transplantation, and patients got differing brentuximab vedotin exposure. Clones were sequenced by immunoSEQ multiplex PCR, and TCRdb holds only the in-frame ones, with some missing. The table lists about 58,000 clones, around 90% of them singletons. This specimen consisted of peripheral blood mononuclear cells (PBMCs), obtained before the second cycle of nivolumab. The receptors come from a human donor with classical Hodgkin lymphoma.

With regard to this clone: Distinct nucleotide sequences in the sample also encode this CDR3. V usage is TRBV27 and J usage is TRBJ1-2; 10 nucleotides match TRBD1. The CDR3 is made up of 15 amino acids. CDR1 is MNHEY, CDR2 SMNVEV, per germline (reference sequence). The V gene end was trimmed by 3 bases and the J gene end by 2 bases; junction bases not matched to a gene: 3. Written as DNA, the CDR3 is TGTGCCAGCAGTTTTCTGACAGGGGGCAACTATGGCTACACCTTC. Translation gives CASSFLTGGNYGYTF.

The chain joins TRBV7-3 to TRBJ1-2; D remains unclear. This CDR3 region has 15 residues. Trimming removed 5 bases at V and 4 bases at J, with 17 bases between. Germline V gene sequence: CDR1 SGHTA, CDR2 FQGTGA. The CDR3 reads CASSTSVSGFYGYTF. DNA of the CDR3: TGTGCCAGCAGCACGTCGGTTTCGGGATTCTATGGCTACACCTTC.

This clone has only one observation. V and J are TRBV5-6 and TRBJ1-2, with D possibly being TRBD1 (5 bases). The V end lost 2 bases, the J end lost 6 bases, and 17 bases lay between the germline ends. This CDR3 contains 15 residues. Germline V gene sequence: CDR1 SGHDT, CDR2 YYEEEE. The CDR3 sequence: CASSFGTYITHGYTF. In nucleotides, the CDR3 is TGTGCCAGCAGCTTTGGGACGTACATCACCCATGGCTACACCTTC.

This clone was seen only once. The V and J genes are TRBV6-5 and TRBJ1-1; no clear D. The V end lost 2 bases, the J end lost 6 bases, and 13 bases lay between the germline ends. This CDR3 contains 14 residues. Germline lookup yields CDR1 MNHEY and CDR2 SVGAGI. The CDR3 DNA is TGTGCCAGCAGTTACGACGGGATAGAAGCTGAAGCTTTCTTT. Protein sequence: CASSYDGIEAEAFF.

Only one count was recorded for this clone. The J gene is TRBJ1-2, the V gene TRBV11-2; D is unresolved. This CDR3 region has 13 residues. V lost 4 bases and J lost 8, with 14 bases in between. Germline-derived CDR1 and CDR2 are SGHAT and FQNNGV. The CDR3 DNA sequence: TGTGCCAGCAGCTACCCCCTCGGGGAGGGCTACACCTTC. It translates to CASSYPLGEGYTF.

The chain recombines TRBV30 with TRBJ2-1, with TRBD1 identical over 10 bases. V lost 0 bases, J lost 10 bases, and 9 bases stayed unmatched. Germline V gene sequence: CDR1 GTSNPN, CDR2 SVGIG (reference sequence). The CDR3 length is 15 residues. CDR3 amino acids: CAWSVKGQGSQEQFF. Written as DNA, the CDR3 is TGTGCCTGGAGTGTAAAGGGACAGGGGAGTCAAGAGCAGTTCTTC. Filled out from reference TRBV30 and TRBJ2-1, the complete variable domain reads SQTIHQWPATLVQPVGSPLSLECTVEGTSNPNLYWYRQAAGRGLQLLFYSVGIGQISSEVPQNLSASRPQDRQFILSSKKLLLSDSGFYLCAWSVKGQGSQEQFFGPGTRLTVL.

For the CDR3, the DNA is TGCGCCAGCAGCCAAGATGAGGGGCGAGAGGATGAAAAACTGTTTTTT. As protein: CASSQDEGREDEKLFF. The chain recombines TRBV4-1 with TRBJ1-4; D may be TRBD1 (5 bases). Trimming took off 0 bases at V and 6 bases at J, with 14 bases between the two ends. This CDR3 has 16 amino acids. The germline gives CDR1 MGHRA, CDR2 YSYEKL.

The rearrangement uses TRBV5-1 and TRBJ2-2; D is undetermined. The germline V and J ends were trimmed by 3 bases and 7 bases, with 19 bases remaining between them. The CDR3 is made up of 16 amino acids. Germline V gives CDR1 SGHRS, CDR2 YFSETQ. CDR3 bases: TGCGCCAGCAGCTCCATGGCGGCAGGAGCCTTCGGGGAGCTGTTTTTT. Protein sequence: CASSSMAAGAFGELFF.

The chain couples TRBV6-1 to TRBJ1-5; tentatively, D is TRBD1 (5 bases). There are 13 residues in the CDR3. V lost 8 bases, J lost 6 bases, and 14 bases lay in between. The germline gives CDR1 MNHNS, CDR2 SASEGT. The CDR3 sequence is CASLQGVGQPQHF. The CDR3 coding sequence is TGTGCCAGCCTTCAGGGAGTCGGTCAGCCCCAGCATTTT.

The J gene is TRBJ1-5, the V gene TRBV7-6; D is unresolved. This CDR3 spans 17 amino acids. V was shortened by 4 bases and J by 4 bases, with 20 bases between the two germline ends. Germline assignment: CDR1 SGHVS and CDR2 FNYEAQ. CDR3 DNA sequence: TGTGCCAGCAGCTCCCGGCGGGTCCACTACCGTAATCAGCCCCAGCATTTT. This translates into CASSSRRVHYRNQPQHF.

The count of this clone is one. The chain joins TRBV7-9 to TRBJ2-1, with 8 bases matching TRBD1. The CDR3 loop spans 19 amino acids. V dropped 1 base and J dropped 6; count of bases not matched to a gene: 17. Germline CDR1 is SEHNR and CDR2 is FQNEAQ (reference sequence). Written as DNA, the CDR3 is TGTGCCAGCAGCTTAGGGACAGGGTCCCCTCCTTTTACGGGCAATGAGCAGTTCTTC. It specifies CASSLGTGSPPFTGNEQFF.

The sample holds a few counts of this clone. The chain carries TRBV5-1 and TRBJ1-1; D gene ambiguous. With 4 bases removed from V and 4 bases from J, the gap between germline ends came to 17 bases. Germline CDR1 SGHRS, CDR2 YFSETQ. The CDR3 spans 15 residues. The CDR3 reads CASSRARENFTEAFF. CDR3 coding DNA: TGCGCCAGCAGCCGGGCGCGGGAAAACTTCACTGAAGCTTTCTTT.

The table lists this clone with a few counts. CDR3: CASKGTPEASAYEQYF. CDR3 bases: TGTGCCAGCAAGGGGACGCCGGAGGCTAGCGCCTACGAGCAGTACTTC. V is TRBV27 and J is TRBJ2-7, with D possibly matching TRBD2 (6 bases). This CDR3 is 16 amino acids long. In germline, CDR1 is MNHEY, CDR2 SMNVEV (reference sequence). With 7 bases removed from V and 2 bases from J, the gap between germline ends came to 21 bases.

The gene calls are TRBV4-1 and TRBJ2-5, with 10 bases that match TRBD2. Looked up from germline, CDR1 is MGHRA and CDR2 is YSYEKL. V lost 3 bases and J lost 2; bases outside the gene matches: 24. The CDR3 covers 22 residues. The CDR3 protein is CASSHISLAGGLKYADQETQYF. CDR3 coding DNA: TGCGCCAGCAGCCATATTTCTTTAGCGGGGGGCCTTAAATACGCCGATCAAGAGACCCAGTACTTC.

The chain links TRBV9 to TRBJ2-3; 7 bases match TRBD1. Per the germline V gene, CDR1 is SGDLS and CDR2 is YYNGEE. The CDR3 consists of 15 residues. The V segment lost 0 bases and the J segment 5 bases; nucleotides outside the gene matches: 6. Here the CDR3 reads CASSVEGAQRDTQYF. The DNA of the CDR3 is TGTGCCAGCAGCGTAGAGGGGGCGCAGAGAGATACGCAGTATTTT.

V usage is TRBV7-2 and J usage is TRBJ2-3; D uncertain. The CDR3 extends over 13 amino acids. Germline V gene data show CDR1 as SGHTA and CDR2 as FQGNSA. The ends were cut back, 7 bases at V and 2 bases at J, with 10 bases in the middle. CDR3 sequence: CASIGTHTDTQYF. The DNA for the CDR3 is TGTGCCAGCATCGGCACTCACACAGATACGCAGTATTTT.

A few counts support this clone. Other nucleotide sequences from this sample produce the same CDR3. The genes are TRBV11-2 and TRBJ2-5, with TRBD1 identical over 9 bases. Germline V gene data show CDR1 as SGHAT and CDR2 as FQNNGV. J was trimmed by 2 bases and V by 4 bases; bases with no gene match: 5. The CDR3 is made up of 15 amino acids. CDR3 nucleotides: TGTGCCAGCAGCTCTGCGGGACAGGGACAAGAGACCCAGTACTTC. As protein: CASSSAGQGQETQYF.

The chain has TRBV29-1 and TRBJ2-2; 9 nucleotides agree with TRBD2. The ends lost 3 bases at V and 5 bases at J; junction bases unmatched: 4. Germline loops: CDR1 SQVTM, CDR2 ANQGSEA. The CDR3 is 14 residues long. In nucleotides, the CDR3 is TGCAGCGTTGATGCGGGAGGGCGAACCGGGGAGCTGTTTTTT. Translation: CSVDAGGRTGELFF.

The chain is built from TRBV11-2 and TRBJ2-7; tentative D call: TRBD2 (6 bases). This CDR3 has 17 amino acids. In germline, CDR1 is SGHAT, CDR2 FQNNGV. The V end lost 3 bases, the J end lost 4 bases, and 22 bases lay between the germline ends. The CDR3 DNA sequence: TGTGCCAGCAGCTTCGGGGGTTCGACCCCAATAGTATACGAGCAGTACTTC. It specifies CASSFGGSTPIVYEQYF. The full variable domain, rest sourced from reference TRBV11-2 and TRBJ2-7, is EAGVAQSPRYKIIEKRQSVAFWCNPISGHATLYWYQQILGQGPKLLIQFQNNGVVDDSQLPKDRFSAERLKGVDSTLKIQPAKLEDSAVYLCASSFGGSTPIVYEQYFGPGTRLTVT.

This clone was detected only once. The chain carries TRBV23-1 and TRBJ1-3; D unresolved. TRBV23-1 is recorded as an ORF, its role being uncertain. The CDR3 is 16 residues long. Trimming removed 6 bases at V and 0 bases at J, with 15 bases between. The CDR3 reads CASSRLGFHSGNTIYF. The DNA for the CDR3 is TGCGCCAGCAGCCGGTTGGGTTTTCACTCTGGAAACACCATATATTTT.

This chain uses TRBV20-1 with TRBJ2-7; no firm D call. Germline loops: CDR1 DFQATT, CDR2 SNEGSKA (reference sequence). With 3 bases removed from V and 2 bases from J, the gap between germline ends came to 5 bases. This CDR3 has 11 amino acids. In DNA, the CDR3 is TGCAGTGCTAGGCGTACCTACGAGCAGTACTTC. Translating it yields CSARRTYEQYF.

The V gene is TRBV27, the J gene TRBJ2-1, with 11 bases that match TRBD2. Germline CDR1 is MNHEY and CDR2 is SMNVEV (reference sequence). The CDR3 runs 15 residues. V lost 6 bases and J lost 8; bases outside the gene matches: 9. The CDR3: CASRRLSGRADEQFF. The CDR3 nucleotides read TGTGCCAGCAGGAGACTTAGCGGGAGGGCCGATGAGCAGTTCTTC.

The chain joins TRBV6-5 to TRBJ2-1; D gene ambiguous. With 2 bases removed from V and 12 bases from J, the gap between germline ends came to 5 bases. This CDR3 has 10 amino acids. Germline V lookup: CDR1 MNHEY, CDR2 SVGAGI. CDR3: CASSYPVQFF. The CDR3 coding sequence is TGTGCCAGCAGTTACCCTGTGCAGTTCTTC.

The chain joins TRBV28 to TRBJ1-5, with 7 bases matching TRBD1. CDR1 and CDR2 (germline): MDHEN, SYDVKM. This CDR3 spans 18 amino acids. V was clipped by 1 base and J by 5 bases; unmatched bases: 14. Here the CDR3 reads CASSLFGRLGTADQPQHF. DNA for the CDR3: TGTGCCAGCAGTTTATTTGGACGGCTCGGGACAGCGGATCAGCCCCAGCATTTT.

The chain has TRBV5-6 and TRBJ2-1; D call uncertain. Germline V CDR1 and CDR2: SGHDT, YYEEEE. Trimming removed 1 base from V and 7 bases from J, with 6 bases in between. CDR3 length: 12 residues. The CDR3 region is CASSLRVNEQFF. DNA of the CDR3: TGTGCCAGCAGCTTGAGAGTAAATGAGCAGTTCTTC.

V usage is TRBV7-9 and J usage is TRBJ1-2; D may be TRBD1 (5 bases). Germline V gene data show CDR1 as SEHNR and CDR2 as FQNEAQ (reference sequence). Trimming pared 1 base from V and 8 bases from J, leaving 11 bases between. CDR3 length: 13 amino acids. CDR3 DNA sequence: TGTGCCAGCAGCTTAGTAGGGGTCGGAGGCTACACCTTC. It encodes CASSLVGVGGYTF.

The chain joins TRBV7-6 to TRBJ1-4; D is perhaps TRBD1 (5 bases). The CDR3 consists of 15 residues. Trimming left V 1 base short and J 5 bases short, with 11 bases between. CDR1 is SGHVS, CDR2 FNYEAQ, per germline. The CDR3 region has the DNA TGTGCCAGCAGCTTAGAGGCAGGGTTAAATGAAAAACTGTTTTTT. Protein sequence: CASSLEAGLNEKLFF.

V gene TRBV28 combines with J gene TRBJ2-3, with TRBD1 matching over 8 bases. In germline, CDR1 is MDHEN, CDR2 SYDVKM. The ends lost 5 bases at V and 1 base at J; junction bases unmatched: 5. The CDR3 is 15 residues long. The CDR3 region has the DNA TGTGCCAGCAGTCCTCCGGGACAGGGCACAGATACGCAGTATTTT. It specifies CASSPPGQGTDTQYF. Based on the CDR3 plus reference TRBV28 and TRBJ2-3, the full variable domain is DVKVTQSSRYLVKRTGEKVFLECVQDMDHENMFWYRQDPGLGLRLIYFSYDVKMKEKGDIPEGYSVSREKKERFSLILESASTNQTSMYLCASSPPGQGTDTQYFGPGTRLTVL.

This clone appeared once. The chain is built from TRBV7-9 and TRBJ1-6; D possibly corresponds to TRBD1 (6 bases). The CDR3 extends over 14 amino acids. V was trimmed by 1 base and J by 6 bases, leaving 7 bases between them. Per germline, CDR1 SEHNR and CDR2 FQNEAQ (reference sequence). The CDR3 loop reads CASSLDRANSPLHF. The CDR3 DNA reads TGTGCCAGCAGCTTAGACAGGGCTAATTCACCCCTCCACTTT.

The chain combines TRBV9 with TRBJ2-5; maybe TRBD2 (6 bases). CDR3 length: 15 residues. The V gene's germline CDR1 is SGDLS and CDR2 YYNGEE. Deletions cut 0 bases from V and 2 bases from J, with 11 bases between. CDR3 sequence (DNA): TGTGCCAGCAGCGTAGCGGGAGCGGAGCAAGAGACCCAGTACTTC. Translating it yields CASSVAGAEQETQYF.